This is a list of T cell receptor beta chains from one sample in a study of PD-1 blockade in classical Hodgkin lymphoma. Assay used: immunoSEQ multiplex PCR; TCRdb lists only in-frame clones, some missing. The data contain some 150,000 clones, about 78% of them singletons. This specimen consisted of peripheral blood mononuclear cells (PBMCs), obtained before the second cycle of nivolumab. The receptors derive from a human donor with classical Hodgkin lymphoma. Each CDR3 is given with its conserved first and last residue. The D gene is left open where the match is weak. A clone size is listed for some rows: how often the clone was seen (once, few, many), or a class if it is expanded.

few,TRBV7-2,TRBD2,TRBJ2-3,TGTGCCAGCAGCCCGGGACTAGCGAATCAAGATACGCAGTATTTT,CASSPGLANQDTQYF
NA,TRBV19,NA,TRBJ1-1,TGTGCCAGTAGTATTCTCTGGGCAGGGATGAACACTGAAGCTTTCTTT,CASSILWAGMNTEAFF
NA,TRBV5-1,TRBD1,TRBJ1-1,TGCGCCAGCAGCCCAACGACAGGGGGCGTCACTGAAGCTTTCTTT,CASSPTTGGVTEAFF
NA,TRBV9,TRBD1,TRBJ2-5,TGTGCCAGCAGCGTAGGGGCGACAGGGGGGGAGACCCAGTACTTC,CASSVGATGGETQYF
NA,TRBV28,NA,TRBJ1-1,TGTGCCAGCACGGGCCGGAACACTGAAGCTTTCTTT,CASTGRNTEAFF
NA,TRBV7-3,TRBD2,TRBJ2-1,TGTGCCAGCAGCCCTGGCGGGGGGCGTAATGAGCAGTTCTTC,CASSPGGGRNEQFF
NA,TRBV15,TRBD2,TRBJ2-7,TGTGCCACCAGCAGAGGGACTAGCGGTTCCTACGAGCAGTACTTC,CATSRGTSGSYEQYF
NA,TRBV9,NA,TRBJ2-1,TGTGCCAGCAGCCCCAGGGGGGGATGGGACACCTACAATGAGCAGTTCTTC,CASSPRGGWDTYNEQFF
NA,TRBV28,NA,TRBJ2-1,TGTGCCAGCAAACCACTAGCAAGCTCCTACAATGAGCAGTTCTTC,CASKPLASSYNEQFF
few,TRBV4-1,TRBD2,TRBJ2-2,TGCGCCAGCAGCCGTTGGGCTAGCGGGGCGGACACCGGGGAGCTGTTTTTT,CASSRWASGADTGELFF
NA,TRBV6-1,TRBD1,TRBJ2-5,TGTGCCAGCAGATCGACAGGGGGGCGGGAGACCCAGTACTTC,CASRSTGGRETQYF
NA,TRBV6-5,TRBD1,TRBJ1-5,TGTGCCAGCAGTTGGGGGACAGGACCAGATCAGCCCCAGCATTTT,CASSWGTGPDQPQHF
NA,TRBV19,TRBD1,TRBJ2-3,TGTGCCAGTAGGAAGAGGGACAGGGAAGATACGCAGTATTTT,CASRKRDREDTQYF
NA,TRBV4-1,TRBD1,TRBJ1-2,TGCGCCAGCAGCCAAGCCCTTCGGACAGGGTACTATGGCTACACCTTC,CASSQALRTGYYGYTF
NA,TRBV10-3,TRBD1,TRBJ1-1,TGTGCCATCACCAGAGACAGGGGAAACACTGAAGCTTTCTTT,CAITRDRGNTEAFF
NA,TRBV7-8,NA,TRBJ1-5,TGTGCCAGCAGCCTCTCGGGGGAGCCCCAGCATTTT,CASSLSGEPQHF
NA,TRBV14,TRBD2,TRBJ2-1,TGTGCCAGCAGCCAACGGGGACTAGCCCGAGAGCAGTTCTTC,CASSQRGLAREQFF
NA,TRBV11-3,NA,TRBJ2-1,TGTGCCAGCAGCTTGGTGGGAAGCTCCTACAATGAGCAGTTCTTC,CASSLVGSSYNEQFF
few,TRBV19,NA,TRBJ1-1,TGTGCCAGTAGTGTCAGGATGAACACTGAAGCTTTCTTT,CASSVRMNTEAFF
NA,TRBV10-3,NA,TRBJ1-1,TGTGCCATCAGTGAGCAAGTTGGGGCGAACACTGAAGCTTTCTTT,CAISEQVGANTEAFF
NA,TRBV5-4,TRBD1,TRBJ1-4,TGCGCCAGCAGCCAAGATTTAGACAGGGGAGAAAAACTGTTTTTT,CASSQDLDRGEKLFF
NA,TRBV7-3,NA,TRBJ1-2,TGTGCCAGCAGCCCGAGTCGGGGAGGGAATGGCTACACCTTC,CASSPSRGGNGYTF
NA,TRBV5-4,NA,TRBJ2-5,TGTGCCAGCGGGGGAGTTGGGCGAGAGACCCAGTACTTC,CASGGVGRETQYF
NA,TRBV14,NA,TRBJ2-1,TGTGCCAGCAGCCAAGATCTCCTCGGGGGGCAGTTCTTC,CASSQDLLGGQFF
NA,TRBV12-5,TRBD1,TRBJ1-2,TGTGCTAGTGAGCCGGGACAGGGGGGCTATGGCTACACCTTC,CASEPGQGGYGYTF
NA,TRBV7-9,NA,TRBJ2-1,TGTGCCAGCAGCTTAGCGAGGGACTCCAACAATGAGCAGTTCTTC,CASSLARDSNNEQFF
few,TRBV7-9,NA,TRBJ1-2,TGTGCCAGCAGCTACCAGGCTGATGGCTACACCTTC,CASSYQADGYTF
once,TRBV11-1,NA,TRBJ2-7,TGTGCCAGCAGCTCCCGGGACGACTCCTACGAGCAGTACTTC,CASSSRDDSYEQYF
few,TRBV5-6,TRBD1,TRBJ2-5,TGTGCCAGCAGCTTCAAGGGGGCAGAAGAGACCCAGTACTTC,CASSFKGAEETQYF
NA,TRBV5-4,TRBD2,TRBJ2-7,TGTGCCAGCAGCTCACTAGCGGGAGGGGGCTACGAGCAGTACTTC,CASSSLAGGGYEQYF
NA,TRBV5-1,TRBD2,TRBJ2-1,TGCGCCAGCAGCATTTACACTACCGCTCGGACTAGCCCCTACAATGAGCAGTTCTTC,CASSIYTTARTSPYNEQFF
NA,TRBV5-1,TRBD1,TRBJ1-4,TGCGCCAGCAGCTTCAGGGGGACTAATGAAAAACTGTTTTTT,CASSFRGTNEKLFF
NA,TRBV6-5,TRBD2,TRBJ2-5,TGTGCCAGCAGTTACACGGGAGGGAAGACCCAGTACTTC,CASSYTGGKTQYF
NA,TRBV30,NA,TRBJ2-7,TGTGCCTGGACAATCGGACAGCTCAGGTCCGAGCAGTACTTC,CAWTIGQLRSEQYF
NA,TRBV5-6,TRBD1,TRBJ1-2,TGTGCCAGCAGCTTCGGACAGGCTAACTATGGCTACACCTTC,CASSFGQANYGYTF
NA,TRBV6-5,NA,TRBJ1-2,TGTGCCAGCAGTTACCTTTCGACTCCAGGGTTCTATGGCTACACCTTC,CASSYLSTPGFYGYTF
NA,TRBV6-5,TRBD1,TRBJ1-2,TGTGCCAGCAGCCCGCAGGGGGGGCGCACATATGGCTACACCTTC,CASSPQGGRTYGYTF
NA,TRBV7-9,NA,TRBJ2-3,TGTGCCAGCAGCTCCAGGGCCCCAGATACGCAGTATTTT,CASSSRAPDTQYF
NA,TRBV6-6,TRBD1,TRBJ1-1,TGTGCCAGCAGTTACAGGGGGCATAACACTGAAGCTTTCTTT,CASSYRGHNTEAFF
NA,TRBV7-9,NA,TRBJ1-1,TGTGCCAGCAGCTTAGGGTCCACTGAAGCTTTCTTT,CASSLGSTEAFF
once,TRBV7-2,NA,TRBJ1-3,TGTGCGGAACGGGACAACTCTGGAAACACCATATATTTT,CAERDNSGNTIYF
NA,TRBV11-2,NA,TRBJ2-7,TGTGCCAGCAGCTCACGGTTGACAGGGCAGTACTTC,CASSSRLTGQYF
once,TRBV6-6,NA,TRBJ2-1,TGTGCCAGCAGTGACGGGGCCCGCCAGTTCTTC,CASSDGARQFF
NA,TRBV7-2,TRBD1,TRBJ1-2,TGTGCCAGCAGCTTAGGGCTGGGAGGGGGCTTAACACTTAACTATGGCTACACCTTC,CASSLGLGGGLTLNYGYTF
NA,TRBV2,NA,TRBJ1-6,TGTGCCAGCAGTGGGATCGGGGGGTTCTATAATTCACCCCTCCACTTT,CASSGIGGFYNSPLHF